The 8 T cell receptor beta chains listed next were all sequenced from one sample in a study of molecular identifiers for immune sequencing clone quantification. TCRdb processed the PCR reads anew with MiXCR; each CDR3 protein has one entry. The table lists approximately 90,000 distinct CDR3 sequences, about 24% of them singletons. Sequencing used naive CD8+ T cells from blood, with Jurkat cell RNA spiked in. Subset defined: FACS-sorted CD8+CD4-CCR7+CD45RA+ naive T cells. These receptors were collected from a human donor in good health. Some libraries in this study had Jurkat cell RNA spiked in.

The rearrangement joins TRBV30 to TRBJ1-5; D is possibly TRBD1 (5 bases). CDR1 and CDR2 from the germline V gene are GTSNPN and SVGIG (reference sequence). V was cut by 2 bases and J by 2 bases, with 7 bases left in between. The CDR3 runs 13 residues. The CDR3 DNA is TGTGCCTGGAGTCAGGGAGGCAATCAGCCCCAGCATTTT. Its protein is CAWSQGGNQPQHF. The whole variable domain, remainder taken from reference TRBV30 and TRBJ1-5, is SQTIHQWPATLVQPVGSPLSLECTVEGTSNPNLYWYRQAAGRGLQLLFYSVGIGQISSEVPQNLSASRPQDRQFILSSKKLLLSDSGFYLCAWSQGGNQPQHFGDGTRLSIL.

This clonotype has ten or more counts. The chain employs TRBV5-4 and TRBJ2-7; no firm D call. CDR1 is SGHNT and CDR2 is YYREEE in the germline V gene (reference sequence). The CDR3 totals 15 residues. Trimming removed 0 bases at V and 7 bases at J, with 17 bases between. The CDR3 DNA sequence: TGTGCCAGCAGCTTGGATTCCGGCTCATTGAGGGAGCAGTACTTC. Its translation is CASSLDSGSLREQYF.

In this sample, this clonotype turned up many times. The J gene is TRBJ1-5, the V gene TRBV19; unclear D gene. V was clipped by 1 base and J by 7 bases, with 14 bases between them. Germline CDR1 is LNHDA and CDR2 is SQIVND (reference sequence). This CDR3 contains 15 residues. The CDR3 is CASSIVVRVEQPQHF. CDR3 in DNA: TGTGCCAGTAGTATAGTGGTCCGGGTTGAACAGCCCCAGCATTTT.

J is TRBJ2-5 and V is TRBV19; no firm D call. Germline V gene lookup returns CDR1 LNHDA and CDR2 SQIVND (reference sequence). This CDR3 is 12 amino acids long. V was trimmed by 6 bases and J by 7 bases, leaving 12 bases between them. CDR3 nucleotides: TGTGCCAGTAGGAGACACGGAGCGACCCAGTACTTC. Encoded protein: CASRRHGATQYF.

The V call is TRBV6-6, the J call TRBJ1-5; D is uncertain. CDR3 length: 14 amino acids. V was shortened by 6 bases and J by 2 bases, with 11 bases between the two germline ends. Germline-derived CDR1 and CDR2 are MNHNY and SVGAGI (reference sequence). CDR3 loop: CASSFVGGNQPQHF. The DNA for the CDR3 is TGTGCCAGCAGCTTCGTAGGAGGCAATCAGCCCCAGCATTTT.

This clonotype was seen repeatedly, ten times or more. The chain uses TRBV6-6 and TRBJ2-7, with D perhaps matching TRBD1 (5 bases). Germline CDR1 is MNHNY and CDR2 is SVGAGI (reference sequence). V lost 2 bases and J 2 bases, leaving 7 bases between the germline ends. The CDR3 loop spans 13 amino acids. The CDR3 protein is CASSYGQTYEQYF. The CDR3, as DNA: TGTGCCAGCAGTTACGGACAAACCTACGAGCAGTACTTC.

As concerns this clonotype: A much larger clonotype is one base distant, so this may be a read error. V is TRBV5-5 and J is TRBJ1-6, with D unclear. The CDR3 covers 14 residues. The germline V gene has CDR1 SGHKS and CDR2 YYEKEE (reference sequence). Trimming removed 0 bases from V and 7 bases from J, with 8 bases in between. The CDR3 coding sequence is TGTGCCAGCAGCTTGGAACGGTTAAATTCACCCCTCCACTTT. Translated: CASSLERLNSPLHF.

This clonotype was detected many times. The chain carries TRBV7-9 and TRBJ1-5; TRBD1 aligns across 7 bases. The V segment lost 4 bases and the J segment 4 bases; nucleotides outside the gene matches: 1. This CDR3 region has 13 residues. In germline, CDR1 is SEHNR, CDR2 FQNEAQ (reference sequence). CDR3: CASSSGGNQPQHF. The CDR3 DNA reads TGTGCCAGCAGCTCAGGGGGAAATCAGCCCCAGCATTTT.